This entry is about one TCR beta chain. This receptor's antigen is unknown. One base away there is no much larger clone; base qualities are not given. Spanning cysteine to phenylalanine, the CDR3 consists of 16 amino acids. Kept here is only the CDR3 DNA, which spans 48 bases and is read in frame from base 1. The junction carries 19 bases between V and J, which are trimmed by 3 bases and 5 bases respectively. In the germline V gene, CDR1 corresponds to MNHNS and CDR2 to SASEGT. The collaborating institutions used their own protocols to collect whole blood in K2EDTA tubes. For TCRbeta analysis, collaborators shipped samples as frozen whole blood, isolated PBMCs, or DNA extracted from either of those sample types. TCRbeta CDR3 regions were amplified from genomic DNA using the immunoSEQ Assay, a bias-controlled multiplex PCR. Per the original workflow: Within the assay, amplification of reference gene primers was used to estimate how many nucleated cells each sample contained. To quantify the absolute abundance of each unique TCRbeta CDR3 rearrangement, sequence reads were collapsed and filtered. For each sample, productive Simpson clonality was calculated as the square root of Simpson's diversity index across productive rearrangements. TCRdb carries this immuneACCESS record with in-frame sequences only. Its versions omit some clonotypes, under half of them owing to an unresolved V gene in the studies checked, with the rest unexplained. The DNA was the basis for D and trimming; V, J and clone size are from that table. The sample yields roughly 79,000 clones; roughly 90% were counted once. Clones ranked in the top ten supply approximately 4.5% of the sample.

These data originate in a study of blood T cell repertoires in COVID-19 (dated by TCRdb to about 2020). In terms of the full investigation: The collaborator samples originated in the United States, Italy and Spain and spanned the acute and convalescent phases of COVID-19. The prospective study material was composed of cDNA or gDNA derived from T cells, B-cell-depleted T cells, or PBMCs. Subjects who had been exposed to COVID-19, were actively infected with it, or had recovered from it provided the deeply sampled blood TCRbeta repertoires that made up the dataset. A freely available public database, intended as a resource for researchers studying the immune response to SARS-CoV-2, is where the repertoires were released. The samples were drawn from two sources: the first 160 participants of the ongoing ImmuneRACE study, and 950 to 1,500 subjects contributed by 6 global collaborators. The sample metadata nearly always contained a de-identified subject ID, COVID-19 status, age in years and sex. HLA class I and class II types, where available, came from metadata supplied by the sample provider rather than from assay-based typing. Overall results and qualifications from the work: The amount of clinical and demographic metadata varied by source and participant and was provided uncurated.

Sequencing input: peripheral blood. The sequence joins TRBV6-1 to TRBJ2-5, with TRBD2 perhaps the D gene, on 6 matching bases. The sequence was obtained from a man over 45 with active COVID-19. The CDR3 is CASSDPFGRREETQYF. The nucleotides are TGTGCCAGCAGTGATCCGTTCGGGCGGAGGGAGGAGACCCAGTACTTC.